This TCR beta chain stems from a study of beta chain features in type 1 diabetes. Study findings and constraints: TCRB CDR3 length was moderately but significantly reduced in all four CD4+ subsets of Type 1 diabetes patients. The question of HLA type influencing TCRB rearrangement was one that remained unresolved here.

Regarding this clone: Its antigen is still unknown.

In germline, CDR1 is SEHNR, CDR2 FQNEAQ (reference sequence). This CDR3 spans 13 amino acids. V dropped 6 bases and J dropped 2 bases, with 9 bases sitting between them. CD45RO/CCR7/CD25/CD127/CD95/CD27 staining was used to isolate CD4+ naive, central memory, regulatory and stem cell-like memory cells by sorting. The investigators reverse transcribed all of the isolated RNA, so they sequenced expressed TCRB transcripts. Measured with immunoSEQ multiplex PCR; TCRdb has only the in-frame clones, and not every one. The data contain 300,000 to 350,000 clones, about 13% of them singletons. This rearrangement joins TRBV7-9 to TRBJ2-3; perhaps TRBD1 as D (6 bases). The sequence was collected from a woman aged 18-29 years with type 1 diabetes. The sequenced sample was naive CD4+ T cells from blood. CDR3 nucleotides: TGTGCCAGCAGAGACAGGCCCACAGATACGCAGTATTTT. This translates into CASRDRPTDTQYF.